The 8 T cell receptor beta chains given below trace back to one sample, sequenced in a study of beta chain features in type 1 diabetes. Study results and limitations: Within each of all four CD4+ subsets, Type 1 diabetes patients had TCRB CDR3s that were moderately but significantly shorter.

No cognate antigen is known for these TCRs. Every isolated RNA sample was fully reverse transcribed, so sequencing captured expressed TCRB transcripts. Profiling relied on immunoSEQ multiplex PCR, and the TCRdb table lists in-frame clones only, not all of them. In the table there are around 240,000 clones, 16% of which are singletons. The sequenced material came from naive CD4+ T cells from blood. Source of these receptors: a man aged 25 to 40 with type 1 diabetes.

This clone was detected a few times. The rearrangement joins TRBV7-9 to TRBJ2-5; 9 nucleotides agree with TRBD2. The CDR3 is 14 residues long. Trimming at V came to 3 bases and at J to 4 bases, leaving 3 bases not matched to a gene. Germline V CDR1 and CDR2: SEHNR, FQNEAQ (reference sequence). The CDR3 sequence: CASSFEAGGETQYF. The CDR3 nucleotides are TGTGCCAGCAGCTTTGAAGCGGGAGGAGAGACCCAGTACTTC.

The chain employs TRBV28 and TRBJ2-3; TRBD2 matches 10 bases. CDR1 and CDR2 (germline): MDHEN, SYDVKM. The CDR3 is 15 amino acids. The V segment lost 6 bases and the J segment 1 base; nucleotides outside the gene matches: 4. CDR3 DNA: TGTGCCAGCAGCGGGACTAGCGTTCGCACAGATACGCAGTATTTT. This codes for CASSGTSVRTDTQYF.

This clone was counted only a few times. The genes are TRBV27 and TRBJ2-3, with 11 bases fitting TRBD2. The CDR3 totals 16 residues. The V gene end was trimmed by 5 bases and the J gene end by 5 bases; junction bases not matched to a gene: 9. CDR1 MNHEY and CDR2 SMNVEV come from the germline V gene (reference sequence). CDR3 amino acids: CASSRTSGRVKDTQYF. CDR3 in DNA: TGTGCCAGCAGTCGAACTAGCGGGAGAGTGAAAGATACGCAGTATTTT.

This clone was seen once. The chain couples TRBV4-2 to TRBJ1-3, with TRBD1 matching 7 bases. CDR1 LGHNA and CDR2 YNFKEQ come from the germline V gene. Trimming removed 1 base from V and 2 bases from J; junction bases left unmatched: 5. CDR3 length: 16 amino acids. The CDR3 nucleotides read TGTGCCAGCAGCCAAGCCGACAGGGAACCTGGAAACACCATATATTTT. Residues: CASSQADREPGNTIYF.

In this sample, this clone turned up a few times. Other DNA sequences in this specimen translate into the identical CDR3. The gene calls are TRBV18 and TRBJ2-1, with 10 positions matching TRBD1. The length of the CDR3 is 15 residues. The junction had 1 base not matched to a gene; V was cut back by 3 bases and J by 2 bases. Germline V gives CDR1 KGHSH, CDR2 LQKENI. CDR3 bases: TGTGCCAGCTCACCGGGGACAGGGGCCTACAATGAGCAGTTCTTC. Its translation: CASSPGTGAYNEQFF.

This clone turned up a few times. The chain joins TRBV29-1 to TRBJ1-1, with no clear D. The CDR3 runs to 12 residues. V lost 6 bases to trimming and J lost 0 bases, with 8 bases between them. Germline V CDR1 and CDR2: SQVTM, ANQGSEA. CDR3 DNA sequence: TGCAGCGTCCTCACCATGAACACTGAAGCTTTCTTT. It codes for CSVLTMNTEAFF.

This chain joins TRBV5-1 and TRBJ2-1; 8 bases map to TRBD1. The CDR3 covers 10 residues. The germline V gene encodes CDR1 SGHRS and CDR2 YFSETQ. The V segment lost 3 bases and the J segment 14 bases; nucleotides outside the gene matches: 1. The CDR3 DNA reads as TGCGCCAGCAGCTGGGGACAGGAGTTCTTC. Its protein is CASSWGQEFF.

This clone was counted only a few times. The rearrangement joins TRBV25-1 to TRBJ1-3; D is unresolved. V shed 4 bases and J shed 7 bases, with 8 bases lying between them. This CDR3 contains 12 residues. The germline CDR1 and CDR2 sequences are MGHDK and SYGVNS. CDR3 sequence: CASSGGINTIYF. Written as DNA, the CDR3 is TGTGCCAGCAGTGGAGGCATCAACACCATATATTTT.